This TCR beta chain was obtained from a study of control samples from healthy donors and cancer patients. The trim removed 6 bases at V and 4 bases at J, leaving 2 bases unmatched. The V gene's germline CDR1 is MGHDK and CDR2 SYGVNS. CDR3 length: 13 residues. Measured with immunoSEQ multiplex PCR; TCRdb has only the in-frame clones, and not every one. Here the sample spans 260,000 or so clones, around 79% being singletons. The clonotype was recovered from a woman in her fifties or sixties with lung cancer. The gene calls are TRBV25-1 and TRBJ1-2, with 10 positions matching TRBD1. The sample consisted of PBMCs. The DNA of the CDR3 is TGTGCCAGCAGACGACAGGGGGCCTATGGCTACACCTTC. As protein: CASRRQGAYGYTF.